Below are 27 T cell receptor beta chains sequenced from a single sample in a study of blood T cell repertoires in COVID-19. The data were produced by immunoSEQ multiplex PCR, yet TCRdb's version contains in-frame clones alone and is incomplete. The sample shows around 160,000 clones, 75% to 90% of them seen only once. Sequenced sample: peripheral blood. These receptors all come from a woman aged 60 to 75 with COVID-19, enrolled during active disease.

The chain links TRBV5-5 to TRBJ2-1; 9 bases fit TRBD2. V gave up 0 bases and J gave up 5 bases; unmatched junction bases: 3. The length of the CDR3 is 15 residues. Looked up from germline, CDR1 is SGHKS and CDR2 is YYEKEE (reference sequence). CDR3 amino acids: CASSLGLADDNEQFF. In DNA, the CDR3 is TGTGCCAGCAGCTTGGGACTAGCGGATGACAATGAGCAGTTCTTC. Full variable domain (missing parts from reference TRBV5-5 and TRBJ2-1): DAGVTQSPTHLIKTRGQQVTLRCSPISGHKSVSWYQQVLGQGPQFIFQYYEKEERGRGNFPDRFSARQFPNYSSELNVNALLLGDSALYLCASSLGLADDNEQFFGPGTRLTVL.

CDR3: CASRIQGTGNTIYF. As DNA, the CDR3 is TGTGCCAGCAGGATACAGGGGACTGGAAACACCATATATTTT. The chain uses TRBV5-6 and TRBJ1-3; the match to TRBD1 covers 7 bases. Trimming removed 5 bases from V and 2 bases from J; junction bases left unmatched: 4. Germline values: CDR1 SGHDT, CDR2 YYEEEE. The CDR3 has 14 residues.

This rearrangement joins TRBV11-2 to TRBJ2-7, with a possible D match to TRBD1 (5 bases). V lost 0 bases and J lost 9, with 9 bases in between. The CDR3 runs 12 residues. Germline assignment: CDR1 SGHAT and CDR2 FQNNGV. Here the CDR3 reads CASSLDQGTQYF. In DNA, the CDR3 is TGTGCCAGCAGCTTAGATCAGGGTACGCAGTACTTC.

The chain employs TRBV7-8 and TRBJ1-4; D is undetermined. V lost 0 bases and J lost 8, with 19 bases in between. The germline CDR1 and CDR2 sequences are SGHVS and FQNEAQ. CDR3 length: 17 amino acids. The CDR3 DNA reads TGTGCCAGCAGCTTAGCGTTTGACGGGGTTTTTGGAGAAAAACTGTTTTTT. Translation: CASSLAFDGVFGEKLFF.

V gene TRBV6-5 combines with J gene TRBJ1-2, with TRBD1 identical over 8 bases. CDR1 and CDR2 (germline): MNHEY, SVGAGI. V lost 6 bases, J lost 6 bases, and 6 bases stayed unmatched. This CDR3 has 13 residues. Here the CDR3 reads CASRLQGGHGYTF. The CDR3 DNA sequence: TGTGCCAGCAGACTACAGGGGGGCCATGGCTACACCTTC.

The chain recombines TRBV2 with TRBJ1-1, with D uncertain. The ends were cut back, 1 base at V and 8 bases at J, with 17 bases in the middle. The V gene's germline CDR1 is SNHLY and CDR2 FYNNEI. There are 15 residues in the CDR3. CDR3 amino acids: CASSEDKAVDLEAFF. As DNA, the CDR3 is TGTGCCAGCAGTGAAGATAAGGCCGTCGACTTAGAAGCTTTCTTT. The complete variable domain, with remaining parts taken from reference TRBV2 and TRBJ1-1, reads EPEVTQTPSHQVTQMGQEVILRCVPISNHLYFYWYRQILGQKVEFLVSFYNNEISEKSEIFDDQFSVERPDGSNFTLKIRSTKLEDSAMYFCASSEDKAVDLEAFFGQGTRLTVV.

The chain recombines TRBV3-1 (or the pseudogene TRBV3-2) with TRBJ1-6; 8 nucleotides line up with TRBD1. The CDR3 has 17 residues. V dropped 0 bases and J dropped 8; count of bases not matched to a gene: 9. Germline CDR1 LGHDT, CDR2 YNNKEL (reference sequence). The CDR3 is CASSQDYGTTGDSPLHF. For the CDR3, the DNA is TGTGCCAGCAGCCAAGACTACGGTACGACAGGGGATTCACCCCTCCACTTT.

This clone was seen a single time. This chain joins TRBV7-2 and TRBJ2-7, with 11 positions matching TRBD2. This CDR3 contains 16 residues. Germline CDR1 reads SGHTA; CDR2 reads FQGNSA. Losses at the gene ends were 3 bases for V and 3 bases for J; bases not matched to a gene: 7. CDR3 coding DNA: TGTGCCAGCAGCTTGGCTAGCGGGGGGACCCTCTACGAGCAGTACTTC. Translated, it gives CASSLASGGTLYEQYF.

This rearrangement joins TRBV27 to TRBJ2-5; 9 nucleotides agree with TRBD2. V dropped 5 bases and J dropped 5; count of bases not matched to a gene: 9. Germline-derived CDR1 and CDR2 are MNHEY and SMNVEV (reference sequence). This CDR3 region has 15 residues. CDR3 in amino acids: CASSNPGLASETQYF. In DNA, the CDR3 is TGTGCCAGCAGTAATCCGGGACTAGCATCGGAGACCCAGTACTTC.

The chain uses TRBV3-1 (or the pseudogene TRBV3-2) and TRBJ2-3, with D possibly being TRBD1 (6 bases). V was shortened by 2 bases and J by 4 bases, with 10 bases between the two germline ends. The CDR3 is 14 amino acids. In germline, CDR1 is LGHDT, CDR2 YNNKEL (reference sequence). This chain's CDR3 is CASSQQTGPDTQYF. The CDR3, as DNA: TGTGCCAGCAGCCAACAGACAGGCCCAGATACGCAGTATTTT.

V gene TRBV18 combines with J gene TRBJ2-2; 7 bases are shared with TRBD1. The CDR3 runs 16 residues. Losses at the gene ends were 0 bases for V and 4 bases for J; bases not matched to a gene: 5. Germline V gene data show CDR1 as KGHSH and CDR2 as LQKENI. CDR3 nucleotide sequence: TGTGCCAGCTCACCACCAGGCACAGGGGCCACCGGGGAGCTGTTTTTT. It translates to CASSPPGTGATGELFF.

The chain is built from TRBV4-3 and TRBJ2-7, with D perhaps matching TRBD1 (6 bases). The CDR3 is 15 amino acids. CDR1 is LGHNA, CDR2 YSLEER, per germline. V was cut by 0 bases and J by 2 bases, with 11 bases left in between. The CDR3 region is CASSQEATGPYEQYF. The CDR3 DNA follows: TGCGCCAGCAGCCAAGAGGCGACAGGACCCTACGAGCAGTACTTC.

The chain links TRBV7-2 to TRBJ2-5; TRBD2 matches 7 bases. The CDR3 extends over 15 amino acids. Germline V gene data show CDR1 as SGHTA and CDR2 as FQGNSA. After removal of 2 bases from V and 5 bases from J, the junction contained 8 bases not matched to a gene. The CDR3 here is CASSLFGSGDETQYF. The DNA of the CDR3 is TGTGCCAGCAGCTTATTCGGGAGCGGGGACGAGACCCAGTACTTC. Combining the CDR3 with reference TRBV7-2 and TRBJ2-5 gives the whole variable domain GAGVSQSPSNKVTEKGKDVELRCDPISGHTALYWYRQSLGQGLEFLIYFQGNSAPDKSGLPSDRFSAERTGGSVSTLTIQRTQQEDSAVYLCASSLFGSGDETQYFGPGTRLLVL.

The CDR3 DNA sequence: TGTGCCAGCAGCTTGAATCCTAGCGGGGGGGCTGGGGCCAACGTCCTGACTTTC. Translating gives CASSLNPSGGAGANVLTF. This chain connects TRBV5-4 to TRBJ2-6, with 12 bases lining up with TRBD2. There are 18 residues in the CDR3. Germline CDR1 and CDR2: SGHNT and YYREEE (reference sequence). The trim removed 1 base at V and 2 bases at J, leaving 4 bases unmatched.

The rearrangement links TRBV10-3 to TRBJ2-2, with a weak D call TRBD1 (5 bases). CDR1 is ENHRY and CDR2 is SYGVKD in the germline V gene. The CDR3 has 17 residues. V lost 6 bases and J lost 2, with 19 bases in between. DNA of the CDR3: TGTGCCATCAGAGGGGAAAACACCCCCCCCAACACCGGGGAGCTGTTTTTT. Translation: CAIRGENTPPNTGELFF.

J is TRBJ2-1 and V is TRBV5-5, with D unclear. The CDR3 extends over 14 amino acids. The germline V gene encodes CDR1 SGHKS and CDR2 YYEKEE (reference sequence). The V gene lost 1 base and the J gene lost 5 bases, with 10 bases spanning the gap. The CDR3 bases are TGTGCCAGCAGCTTGCTCGGAAGCGACAATGAGCAGTTCTTC. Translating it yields CASSLLGSDNEQFF.

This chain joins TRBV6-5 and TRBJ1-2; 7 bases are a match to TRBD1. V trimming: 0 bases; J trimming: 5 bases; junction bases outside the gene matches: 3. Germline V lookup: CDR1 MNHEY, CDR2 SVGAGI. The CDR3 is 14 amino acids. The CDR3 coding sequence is TGTGCCAGCAGTTACTCGACAGGGCATTATGGCTACACCTTC. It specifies CASSYSTGHYGYTF.

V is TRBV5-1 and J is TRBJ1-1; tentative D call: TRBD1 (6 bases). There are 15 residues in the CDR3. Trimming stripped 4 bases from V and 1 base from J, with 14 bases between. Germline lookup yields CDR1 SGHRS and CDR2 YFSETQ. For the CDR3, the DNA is TGCGCCAGCAGCGCCTACAGGGAGACGAACACTGAAGCTTTCTTT. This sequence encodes CASSAYRETNTEAFF.

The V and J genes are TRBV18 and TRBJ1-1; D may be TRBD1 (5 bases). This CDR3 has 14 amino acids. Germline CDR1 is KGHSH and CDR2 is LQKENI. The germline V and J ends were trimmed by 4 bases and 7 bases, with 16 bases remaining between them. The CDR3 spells CASSLEPGKNEAFF. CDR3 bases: TGTGCCAGCTCACTCGAACCAGGGAAGAATGAAGCTTTCTTT. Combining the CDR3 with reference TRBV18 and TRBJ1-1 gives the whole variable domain NAGVMQNPRHLVRRRGQEARLRCSPMKGHSHVYWYRQLPEEGLKFMVYLQKENIIDESGMPKERFSAEFPKEGPSILRIQQVVRGDSAAYFCASSLEPGKNEAFFGQGTRLTVV.

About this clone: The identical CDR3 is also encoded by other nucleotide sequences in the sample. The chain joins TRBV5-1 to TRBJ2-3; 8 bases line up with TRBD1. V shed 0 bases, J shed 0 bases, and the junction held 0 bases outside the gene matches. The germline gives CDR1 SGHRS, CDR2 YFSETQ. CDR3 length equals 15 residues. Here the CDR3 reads CASSLGQGSTDTQYF. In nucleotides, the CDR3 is TGCGCCAGCAGCTTGGGACAGGGGAGCACAGATACGCAGTATTTT.

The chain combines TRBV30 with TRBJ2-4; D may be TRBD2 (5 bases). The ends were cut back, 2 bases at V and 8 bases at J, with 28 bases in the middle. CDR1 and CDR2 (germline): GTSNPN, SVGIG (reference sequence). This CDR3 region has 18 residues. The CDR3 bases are TGTGCCTGGAGTACATCCATGGGCAGTCGAACCTCGCGGGACATTCAGTACTTC. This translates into CAWSTSMGSRTSRDIQYF. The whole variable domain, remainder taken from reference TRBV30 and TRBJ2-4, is SQTIHQWPATLVQPVGSPLSLECTVEGTSNPNLYWYRQAAGRGLQLLFYSVGIGQISSEVPQNLSASRPQDRQFILSSKKLLLSDSGFYLCAWSTSMGSRTSRDIQYFGAGTRLSVL.

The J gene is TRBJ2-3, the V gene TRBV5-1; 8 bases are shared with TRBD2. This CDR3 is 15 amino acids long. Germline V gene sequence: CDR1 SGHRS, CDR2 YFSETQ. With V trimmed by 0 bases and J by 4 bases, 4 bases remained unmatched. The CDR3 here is CASSLVAGLPDTQYF. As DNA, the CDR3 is TGCGCCAGCAGCTTGGTAGCGGGGCTCCCAGATACGCAGTATTTT.

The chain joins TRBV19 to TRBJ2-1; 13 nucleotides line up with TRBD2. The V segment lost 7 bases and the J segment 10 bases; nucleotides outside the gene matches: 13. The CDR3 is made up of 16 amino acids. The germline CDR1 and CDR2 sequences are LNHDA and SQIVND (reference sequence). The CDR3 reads CASNGEGLAGRGEQFF. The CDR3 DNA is TGTGCCAGTAATGGGGAGGGACTAGCGGGGCGAGGGGAGCAGTTCTTC.

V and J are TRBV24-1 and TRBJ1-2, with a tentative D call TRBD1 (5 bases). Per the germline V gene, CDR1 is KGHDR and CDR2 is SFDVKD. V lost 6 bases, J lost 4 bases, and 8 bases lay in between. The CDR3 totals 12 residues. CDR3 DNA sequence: TGTGCCACCAGTCCCGGGGGCTATGGCTACACCTTC. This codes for CATSPGGYGYTF.

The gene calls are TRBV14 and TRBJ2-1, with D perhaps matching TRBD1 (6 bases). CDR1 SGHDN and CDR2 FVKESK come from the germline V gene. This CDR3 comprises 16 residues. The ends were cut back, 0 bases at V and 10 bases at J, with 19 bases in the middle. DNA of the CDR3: TGTGCCAGCAGCCAAGATCCGACAGGTGTAGGACGCGAGCAGTTCTTC. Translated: CASSQDPTGVGREQFF.

The CDR3 region has the DNA TGCGCCAGCAGTGAGGGGACAGGACTAGGCTACACCTTC. Its protein product is CASSEGTGLGYTF. V usage is TRBV10-2 and J usage is TRBJ1-2; TRBD1 matches at 8 bases. Germline V gene lookup returns CDR1 WSHSY and CDR2 SAAADI. CDR3 length: 13 amino acids. After removal of 2 bases from V and 8 bases from J, the junction contained 4 bases not matched to a gene.

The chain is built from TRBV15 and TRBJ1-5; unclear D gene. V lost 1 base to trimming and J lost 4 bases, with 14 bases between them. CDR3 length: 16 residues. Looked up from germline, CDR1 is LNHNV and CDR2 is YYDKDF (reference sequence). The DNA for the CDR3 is TGTGCCACCAGCAGAGGACAAATCTCTCCGAATCAGCCCCAGCATTTT. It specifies CATSRGQISPNQPQHF.